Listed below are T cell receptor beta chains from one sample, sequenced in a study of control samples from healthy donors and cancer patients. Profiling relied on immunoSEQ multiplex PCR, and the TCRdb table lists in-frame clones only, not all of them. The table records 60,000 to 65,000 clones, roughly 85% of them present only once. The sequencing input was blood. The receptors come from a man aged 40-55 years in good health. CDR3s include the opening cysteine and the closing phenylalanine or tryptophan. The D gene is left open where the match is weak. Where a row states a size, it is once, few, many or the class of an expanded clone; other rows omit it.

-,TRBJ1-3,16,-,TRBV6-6,TGTGCCAGCACTCCCGAGTACAGAAGCTCTGGAAACACCATATATTTT,CASTPEYRSSGNTIYF
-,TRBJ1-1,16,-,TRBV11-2,TGTGCCAGCAGCCCGGGACACCGGTTAACAAACACTGAAGCTTTCTTT,CASSPGHRLTNTEAFF
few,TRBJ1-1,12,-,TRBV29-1,TGCAGCGCCAAACCACAGGGTTCAAGAGCTTTCTTT,CSAKPQGSRAFF
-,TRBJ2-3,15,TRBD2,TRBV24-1,TGTGCCACCAGTGGAACTAGCGGGAGAACAGATACGCAGTATTTT,CATSGTSGRTDTQYF
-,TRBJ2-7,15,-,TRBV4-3,TGCGCCAGCAGCGCCGCCCGAGGTACAGCCTACGAGCAGTACTTC,CASSAARGTAYEQYF
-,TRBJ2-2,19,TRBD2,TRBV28,TGTGCCACCGGGGGCCTAGCGGGAAAGGGAGGATCAAAACACCGGGGAGCTGTTTTT,CATGGLAGKGGSKHRGAVF
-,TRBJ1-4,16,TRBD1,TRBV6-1,TGTGCCAGCAGTGAATCTTCGGGACAGGGTGGTGAAAAACTGTTTTTT,CASSESSGQGGEKLFF
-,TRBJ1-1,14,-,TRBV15,TGTGCCACCAGCGCTTTAAGTATAGGCACTGAAGCTTTCTTT,CATSALSIGTEAFF
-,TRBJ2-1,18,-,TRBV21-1,TGTGCCAGCAGCATACCGGAGGGGCACGTGGGCGAGCACAATGAGCAGTTCTTC,CASSIPEGHVGEHNEQFF
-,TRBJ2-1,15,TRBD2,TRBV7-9,TGTGCCAGCAGCTTTCTAGCGGGAGGGCCAAATGAGCAGTTCTTC,CASSFLAGGPNEQFF
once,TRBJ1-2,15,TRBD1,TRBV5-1,TGCGCCAGCAGCTGGACAGGGGATGTTTTAAGTGGCTACACCTTC,CASSWTGDVLSGYTF
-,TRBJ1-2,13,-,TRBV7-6,TGTGCCAGCAGCTTAGACGGGACACGTGGCTACACCTTC,CASSLDGTRGYTF
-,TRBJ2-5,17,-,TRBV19,TGTGCCAGTAGTCCCCGGGCCTCGCCTTGGGGAAAAGAGACCCAGTACTTC,CASSPRASPWGKETQYF
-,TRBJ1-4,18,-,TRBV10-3,TGTGCCATCAGTGATCCGGGACTCCTGGATGCAACTAATGAAAAACTGTTTTTT,CAISDPGLLDATNEKLFF
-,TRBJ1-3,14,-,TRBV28,TGTGCCAGCAGCACCAGGGTACCCGGAAACACCATATATTTT,CASSTRVPGNTIYF
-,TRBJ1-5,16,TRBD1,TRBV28,TGTGCCAGCAGTCTTATACCGGGACAGGGCGGTCAGCCCCAGCATTTT,CASSLIPGQGGQPQHF
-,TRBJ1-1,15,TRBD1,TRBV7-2,TGTGCCAGCAGCTTAACCAGGACAGGGGGCACTGAAGCTTTCTTT,CASSLTRTGGTEAFF
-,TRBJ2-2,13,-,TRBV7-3,TGTGCCAGCAGCCACCCCCGTACCGGGGAGCTGTTTTTT,CASSHPRTGELFF
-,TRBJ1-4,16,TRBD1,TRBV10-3,TGTGCCATCAGCTCGACAGGGGTCGGTACTAATGAAAAACTGTTTTTT,CAISSTGVGTNEKLFF
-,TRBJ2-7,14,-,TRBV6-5,TGTGCCAGCAGTTACGGACAGCTAGTCTACGAGCAGTACTTC,CASSYGQLVYEQYF
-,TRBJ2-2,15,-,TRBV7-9,TGTGCCAGCAGCTTAGGGGCAGCCGACACCGGGGAGCTGTTTTTT,CASSLGAADTGELFF
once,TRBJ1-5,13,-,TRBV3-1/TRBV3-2,TGTGCCAGCAGCCCACATAGCAATCAGCCCCAGCATTTT,CASSPHSNQPQHF
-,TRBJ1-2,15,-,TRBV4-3,TGCGCCAGCAGCCAAGATCGGGGCATCCAGGGAGGCTACACCTTC,CASSQDRGIQGGYTF
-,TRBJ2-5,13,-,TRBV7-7,TGTGCTAGCAGCTTAGGGAGCTGGGAGACCCAGTACTTC,CASSLGSWETQYF
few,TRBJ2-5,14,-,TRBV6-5,TGTGCCAGCAGTCCACTTCCCACCCGGGAGACCCAGTACTTC,CASSPLPTRETQYF
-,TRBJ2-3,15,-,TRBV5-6,TGTGCCAGCAGCTTGGGGGTCTCTAGGGCAGATACGCAGTATTTT,CASSLGVSRADTQYF
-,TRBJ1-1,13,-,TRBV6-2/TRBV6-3,TGTGCCAGCAGTTACACCAGGAACACTGAAGCTTTCTTT,CASSYTRNTEAFF
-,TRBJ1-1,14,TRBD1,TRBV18,TGTGCCAGCTCACCGGGACAGGGGGTCGCTGAAGCTTTCTTT,CASSPGQGVAEAFF